This T cell receptor (beta chain) was retrieved from a study of CD8 T cells in Susac syndrome. The germline CDR1 and CDR2 sequences are SQVTM and ANQGSEA. The CDR3 length is 13 residues. V dropped 5 bases and J dropped 10; count of bases not matched to a gene: 9. A quantity of roughly 0.5 to 1 ug RNA underwent reverse transcription using random hexamers. Amplification of TCR beta CDR3 across 54 Vbeta and 13 Jbeta was performed with immunoSEQ multiplex PCR. Each CDR3 protein is one row after TCRdb ran MiXCR on the immunoSEQ multiplex PCR reads. This sample has approximately 110,000 distinct CDR3 sequences, with 90% to 95% found just once. Sequencing of TCR beta was performed on blood CD8+ T cells and on blood CD4+ T cells.

Material for sequencing was CD4+ T cells from PBMCs. The receptor was derived from a human donor in good health. The chain links TRBV29-1 to TRBJ2-1; 9 bases fit TRBD2. The chain's CDR3 is CSVFGLAGNEQFF. The CDR3 DNA is TGCAGCGTTTTCGGGCTAGCGGGAAACGAGCAGTTCTTC.